The 21 T cell receptor beta chains below all came from one sample that was sequenced in a study of T cell clonotyping in hematopoietic cell transplantation (TCRdb year 2021). Libraries were made using the immunoSEQ multiplex PCR assay. In TCRdb, the immuneACCESS table is reduced to in-frame sequences with V and J assigned. These tables do not hold every clone; where another copy was compared, an unresolved V gene accounts for under half, and the others remain unexplained. The sample includes about 41,000 clones, with about 85% observed a single time. The ten largest clones represent 2.5% to 3.5% of the sample. The time point label of this sample denotes: recipient sample about 28 days before transplant, after cytoreduction. Sample: peripheral blood mononuclear cells, taken before stem cell transplant. The source is a man in his sixties with acute myeloid leukemia. Some clones in this sample may be carry-over from other donors' samples.

This clone was recorded a few times. The V call is TRBV25-1, the J call TRBJ2-3; 8 bases are a match to TRBD1. Germline trimming cut 6 bases from V and 5 bases from J; bases unmatched to any gene: 10. Germline V gene lookup returns CDR1 MGHDK and CDR2 SYGVNS. CDR3 length equals 15 residues. The CDR3 sequence: CASSGTGSRGDTQYF. CDR3 sequence (DNA): TGTGCCAGCAGCGGGACAGGTAGCAGGGGAGATACGCAGTATTTT.

The rearrangement uses TRBV28 and TRBJ1-5; unclear D gene. Per the germline V gene, CDR1 is MDHEN and CDR2 is SYDVKM. Between the trimmed V and J ends, which lost 3 bases and 2 bases, there was a span of 5 bases. The CDR3 sequence is 13 residues long. The CDR3 DNA reads TGTGCCAGCAGTTTTACCCGCAATCAGCCCCAGCATTTT. Its translation is CASSFTRNQPQHF.

This clone was picked up a small number of times. This chain's CDR3 is CASRDSQRTEAFF. Written as DNA, the CDR3 is TGCGCCAGTCGGGACAGTCAACGCACTGAAGCTTTCTTT. The V and J genes are TRBV4-1 and TRBJ1-1; 7 bases agree with TRBD1. Per germline, CDR1 MGHRA and CDR2 YSYEKL. The CDR3 sequence is 13 residues long. V lost 9 bases and J lost 4; bases outside the gene matches: 8.

The chain is built from TRBV7-9 and TRBJ2-7; D is uncertain. V was pared by 1 base and J by 6 bases, with 10 bases between. The CDR3 is 13 amino acids. Germline V gene sequence: CDR1 SEHNR, CDR2 FQNEAQ (reference sequence). The CDR3 is CASSLGLLGEQYF. The CDR3 DNA is TGTGCCAGCAGCTTAGGGCTCCTTGGCGAGCAGTACTTC.

In this sample, this clone turned up once. The V gene is TRBV5-1, the J gene TRBJ2-2; 7 bases agree with TRBD1. V trimming: 9 bases; J trimming: 2 bases; junction bases outside the gene matches: 7. CDR1 is SGHRS and CDR2 is YFSETQ in the germline V gene. This CDR3 has 14 amino acids. The CDR3 sequence: CATAGTVNTGELFF. The CDR3 coding sequence is TGCGCCACCGCCGGGACAGTAAACACCGGGGAGCTGTTTTTT.

The chain links TRBV28 to TRBJ1-1, with unresolved D. Germline-derived CDR1 and CDR2 are MDHEN and SYDVKM. V was pared by 7 bases and J by 7 bases, with 16 bases between. CDR3 size: 13 residues. The CDR3 nucleotides are TGTGCCAGCACCCTACCTGGGAAGGGTGAAGCTTTCTTT. Protein sequence: CASTLPGKGEAFF.

The rearrangement joins TRBV19 to TRBJ2-5; D tentatively fits TRBD1 or TRBD2 (5 bases each). V was pared by 3 bases and J by 4 bases, with 18 bases between. The CDR3 loop spans 16 amino acids. Germline V lookup: CDR1 LNHDA, CDR2 SQIVND (reference sequence). The DNA for the CDR3 is TGTGCCAGTAGTATCGCGGGTTGGGGACGGGGAGAGACCCAGTACTTC. Residues: CASSIAGWGRGETQYF.

The V gene is TRBV6-5, the J gene TRBJ1-6; 7 bases agree with TRBD1. The length of the CDR3 is 15 residues. Germline CDR1 is MNHEY and CDR2 is SVGAGI. The trim removed 5 bases at V and 7 bases at J, leaving 8 bases unmatched. CDR3 nucleotide sequence: TGTGCCAGCAGTCGGGACAGTAGTGACAATTCACCCCTCCACTTT. The encoded protein is CASSRDSSDNSPLHF.

The chain links TRBV4-2 to TRBJ1-2; D is unclear. This CDR3 is 14 amino acids long. V lost 2 bases to trimming and J lost 3 bases, with 10 bases between them. Germline V CDR1 and CDR2: LGHNA, YNFKEQ. Here the CDR3 reads CASSQSDSDYGYTF. For the CDR3, the DNA is TGTGCCAGCAGCCAAAGCGACTCCGACTATGGCTACACCTTC.

This clone was detected once. The V gene is TRBV15, the J gene TRBJ1-2; D is perhaps TRBD1 (6 bases). The CDR3 loop spans 17 amino acids. V was trimmed by 4 bases and J by 4 bases, leaving 22 bases between them. CDR1 is LNHNV, CDR2 YYDKDF, per germline (reference sequence). The CDR3 DNA reads as TGTGCCACCAGCATACGATACCCCGGGGGGCCCGGCTATGGCTACACCTTC. As protein: CATSIRYPGGPGYGYTF.

This clone was found once. This rearrangement joins TRBV4-1 to TRBJ1-2; 7 bases are shared with TRBD1. With V trimmed by 4 bases and J by 9 bases, 11 bases remained unmatched. The CDR3 has 14 residues. Germline V gene lookup returns CDR1 MGHRA and CDR2 YSYEKL. The CDR3 loop reads CASSPGQLGESYTF. DNA for the CDR3: TGCGCCAGCAGCCCGGGACAGCTAGGGGAGAGCTACACCTTC.

J is TRBJ2-2 and V is TRBV6-1; D is unresolved. The length of the CDR3 is 12 residues. Germline CDR1 and CDR2: MNHNS and SASEGT. V was clipped by 5 bases and J by 5 bases, with 6 bases between them. Written as DNA, the CDR3 is TGTGCCAGCAGTAGGTGGACCGGGGAGCTGTTTTTT. Translated, it gives CASSRWTGELFF.

This clone was recorded once. V gene TRBV28 combines with J gene TRBJ2-7; a possible D gene is TRBD2 (6 bases). This CDR3 is built from 13 residues. CDR1 and CDR2 (germline): MDHEN, SYDVKM. The V and J ends lost 5 bases and 7 bases respectively, with 15 bases between them. The CDR3 loop is CASSAGTWGEQYF. The CDR3 region has the DNA TGTGCCAGCAGTGCCGGGACTTGGGGGGAGCAGTACTTC.

V gene TRBV14 combines with J gene TRBJ1-6, with D hard to call. Germline V gene sequence: CDR1 SGHDN, CDR2 FVKESK. V was shortened by 0 bases and J by 7 bases, with 7 bases between the two germline ends. The CDR3 spans 14 residues. As DNA, the CDR3 is TGTGCCAGCAGCCAAGATCAGTGGAATTCACCCCTCCACTTT. Encoded protein: CASSQDQWNSPLHF.

The J gene is TRBJ1-5, the V gene TRBV18; 7 bases are shared with TRBD1. The length of the CDR3 is 14 residues. Losses at the gene ends were 5 bases for V and 6 bases for J; bases not matched to a gene: 7. CDR1 KGHSH and CDR2 LQKENI come from the germline V gene. The CDR3 sequence: CASSTQGPPQPQHF. CDR3 DNA sequence: TGTGCCAGCTCAACACAGGGGCCACCTCAGCCCCAGCATTTT.

V gene TRBV5-1 combines with J gene TRBJ2-3; no clear D gene. V shed 4 bases and J shed 4 bases, with 7 bases lying between them. Germline lookup yields CDR1 SGHRS and CDR2 YFSETQ. The CDR3 contains 12 residues. The CDR3: CASSVTADTQYF. The CDR3 DNA follows: TGCGCCAGCAGCGTAACGGCAGATACGCAGTATTTT.

The J gene is TRBJ2-2, the V gene TRBV9; 10 bases fit TRBD1. With 3 bases clipped from V and 5 bases from J, the junction kept 4 bases outside the gene matches. CDR3 length: 15 residues. Germline lookup yields CDR1 SGDLS and CDR2 YYNGEE. The CDR3 DNA reads as TGTGCCAGCAGCGGACAGGGGGCAGGGACCGGGGAGCTGTTTTTT. Its translation is CASSGQGAGTGELFF.

This clone was seen more than once but under ten times. The V gene is TRBV11-3, the J gene TRBJ1-6; TRBD1 aligns across 9 bases. The germline V gene has CDR1 SGHNT and CDR2 YENEEA. After removal of 5 bases from V and 6 bases from J, the junction contained 8 bases not matched to a gene. This CDR3 contains 16 residues. DNA for the CDR3: TGTGCCAGCAGCCTCCTGCGGGGACAGGGTAATTCACCCCTCCACTTT. Amino acids: CASSLLRGQGNSPLHF.

The chain combines TRBV2 with TRBJ2-3; 8 nucleotides match TRBD1. Germline lookup yields CDR1 SNHLY and CDR2 FYNNEI. With V trimmed by 8 bases and J by 8 bases, 15 bases remained unmatched. The CDR3 covers 15 residues. CDR3 region: CASRRSGQGFLTQYF. Written as DNA, the CDR3 is TGTGCCAGCCGCAGATCAGGACAGGGTTTTCTTACGCAGTATTTT.

The table lists this clone with a count of one. The V gene is TRBV7-2, the J gene TRBJ2-7, with 8 bases identical to TRBD1. The length of the CDR3 is 14 residues. The junction had 10 bases not matched to a gene; V was cut back by 5 bases and J by 7 bases. Germline V lookup: CDR1 SGHTA, CDR2 FQGNSA. CDR3 sequence (DNA): TGTGCCAGCAGCACCCGGGACAGGCTGGGGGAGCAGTACTTC. This translates into CASSTRDRLGEQYF.

The V call is TRBV28, the J call TRBJ1-4; 11 bases fit TRBD1. CDR1 and CDR2 (germline): MDHEN, SYDVKM. This CDR3 is 15 amino acids long. J was trimmed by 10 bases and V by 3 bases; bases with no gene match: 7. CDR3 in DNA: TGTGCCAGCAGTTTTGGGGACAGGGGGATTGGAAAACTGTTTTTT. It specifies CASSFGDRGIGKLFF.